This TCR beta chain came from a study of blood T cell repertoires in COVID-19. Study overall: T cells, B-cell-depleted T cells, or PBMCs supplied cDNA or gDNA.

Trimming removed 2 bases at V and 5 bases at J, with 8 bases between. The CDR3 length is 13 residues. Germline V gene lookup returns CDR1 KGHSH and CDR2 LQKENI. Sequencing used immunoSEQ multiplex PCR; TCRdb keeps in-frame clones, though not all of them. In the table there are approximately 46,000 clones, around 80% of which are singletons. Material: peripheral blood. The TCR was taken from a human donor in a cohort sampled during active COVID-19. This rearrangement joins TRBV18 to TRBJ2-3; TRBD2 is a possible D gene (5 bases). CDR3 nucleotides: TGTGCCAGCTCACCAGCGAGGGAAGATACGCAGTATTTT. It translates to CASSPAREDTQYF.